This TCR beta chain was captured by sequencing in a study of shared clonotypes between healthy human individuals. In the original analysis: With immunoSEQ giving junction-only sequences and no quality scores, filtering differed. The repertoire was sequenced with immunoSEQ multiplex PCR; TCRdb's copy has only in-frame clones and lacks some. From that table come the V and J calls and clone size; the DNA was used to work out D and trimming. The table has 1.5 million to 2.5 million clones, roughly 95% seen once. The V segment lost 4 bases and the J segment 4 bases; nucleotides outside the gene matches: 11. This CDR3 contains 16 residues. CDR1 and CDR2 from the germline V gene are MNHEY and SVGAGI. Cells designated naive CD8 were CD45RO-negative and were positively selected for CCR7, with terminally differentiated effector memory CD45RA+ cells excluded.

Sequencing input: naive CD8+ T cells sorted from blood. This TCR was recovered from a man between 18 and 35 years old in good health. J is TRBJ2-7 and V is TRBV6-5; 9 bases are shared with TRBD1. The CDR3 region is CASSFTVQGAGYEQYF. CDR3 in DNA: TGTGCCAGCAGTTTTACGGTACAGGGGGCCGGGTACGAGCAGTACTTC.